These 9 T cell receptor beta chains share one sample of origin, sequenced in a study of T cells in Graves' hyperthyroidism and ophthalmopathy. From RNA transcripts, TCR beta CDR3 regions were amplified. HTBI primers were the set used in a first-round RT-PCR of the TCR CDR3. One entry per CDR3 protein results from TCRdb running MiXCR on the multiplex PCR reads. The data contain 250,000 to 300,000 distinct CDR3 sequences, about 13% of them singletons. The specimen was blood. The receptors stem from a woman in her thirties or forties with Graves' hyperthyroidism.

The chain couples TRBV29-1 to TRBJ2-2; a possible D gene is TRBD2 (5 bases). The CDR3 has 14 residues. The V and J ends lost 3 bases and 5 bases respectively, with 13 bases between them. Germline CDR1 reads SQVTM; CDR2 reads ANQGSEA. The CDR3 nucleotides read TGCAGCGTTGAGCGGACTCCGGGAACCGGGGAGCTGTTTTTT. This codes for CSVERTPGTGELFF.

This clonotype appeared many times. The chain recombines TRBV6-1 with TRBJ2-1; D is undetermined. This CDR3 is 11 amino acids long. The germline V and J ends were trimmed by 10 bases and 8 bases, with 12 bases remaining between them. Per the germline V gene, CDR1 is MNHNS and CDR2 is SASEGT. CDR3 DNA: TGTGCCACCACGGTTAAGGATGAGCAGTTCTTC. Translation gives CATTVKDEQFF.

This chain joins TRBV12-3 or TRBV12-4 and TRBJ2-2, with TRBD2 matching over 8 bases. CDR3 length: 15 residues. The trim removed 6 bases at V and 5 bases at J, leaving 8 bases unmatched. For the CDR3, the DNA is TGTGCCAGCAGGGGAGCGGGAGTTGGTACCGGGGAGCTGTTTTTT. This encodes CASRGAGVGTGELFF.

The chain has TRBV19 and TRBJ2-7, with 9 bases aligning to TRBD1. V lost 3 bases and J lost 4; bases outside the gene matches: 4. Germline V gene lookup returns CDR1 LNHDA and CDR2 SQIVND (reference sequence). The CDR3 is 14 residues long. DNA of the CDR3: TGTGCCAGTAGTATTTCCGGGACAGGGTACGAGCAGTACTTC. Its translation: CASSISGTGYEQYF.

This clonotype was found many times. The chain recombines TRBV18 with TRBJ2-3; no clear D gene. Trimming removed 6 bases from V and 2 bases from J, with 9 bases in between. Per the germline V gene, CDR1 is KGHSH and CDR2 is LQKENI. The CDR3 totals 13 residues. The CDR3 DNA follows: TGTGCCAGCTCCCCGGGCGCCACAGATACGCAGTATTTT. The encoded protein is CASSPGATDTQYF.

In this sample, this clonotype turned up many times. The chain carries TRBV28 and TRBJ2-7; TRBD2 aligns across 8 bases. The CDR3 totals 16 residues. The V gene end was trimmed by 4 bases and the J gene end by 1 base; junction bases not matched to a gene: 9. Germline-derived CDR1 and CDR2 are MDHEN and SYDVKM. CDR3 coding DNA: TGTGCCAGCAGTTCTTCAGCGGGAGACGGGTCCTACGAGCAGTACTTC. This sequence encodes CASSSSAGDGSYEQYF.

This clonotype occurred many times. The V and J genes are TRBV12-3 or TRBV12-4 and TRBJ1-5; D might be TRBD1 (6 bases). V was pared by 3 bases and J by 1 base, with 13 bases between. The CDR3 spans 16 residues. In nucleotides, the CDR3 is TGTGCCAGCAGTTTCACCGGGGGCAGGAGCAATCAGCCCCAGCATTTT. Its protein is CASSFTGGRSNQPQHF.

The CDR3 reads CASRGTGHNQPQHF. In DNA, the CDR3 is TGTGCCAGCCGCGGGACAGGACATAATCAGCCCCAGCATTTT. The chain couples TRBV27 to TRBJ1-5; 8 nucleotides agree with TRBD1. The CDR3 spans 14 residues. The ends lost 8 bases at V and 4 bases at J; junction bases unmatched: 7. The germline gives CDR1 MNHEY, CDR2 SMNVEV (reference sequence).

In this sample, this clonotype turned up many times. This chain uses TRBV7-2 with TRBJ1-3, with a tentative D call TRBD1 (5 bases). This CDR3 spans 14 amino acids. CDR1 and CDR2 from the germline V gene are SGHTA and FQGNSA. The V and J ends lost 1 base and 8 bases respectively, with 12 bases between them. The CDR3 DNA reads TGTGCCAGCAGCTTAGGATCAGGGTGGGACACCATATATTTT. Translating gives CASSLGSGWDTIYF.